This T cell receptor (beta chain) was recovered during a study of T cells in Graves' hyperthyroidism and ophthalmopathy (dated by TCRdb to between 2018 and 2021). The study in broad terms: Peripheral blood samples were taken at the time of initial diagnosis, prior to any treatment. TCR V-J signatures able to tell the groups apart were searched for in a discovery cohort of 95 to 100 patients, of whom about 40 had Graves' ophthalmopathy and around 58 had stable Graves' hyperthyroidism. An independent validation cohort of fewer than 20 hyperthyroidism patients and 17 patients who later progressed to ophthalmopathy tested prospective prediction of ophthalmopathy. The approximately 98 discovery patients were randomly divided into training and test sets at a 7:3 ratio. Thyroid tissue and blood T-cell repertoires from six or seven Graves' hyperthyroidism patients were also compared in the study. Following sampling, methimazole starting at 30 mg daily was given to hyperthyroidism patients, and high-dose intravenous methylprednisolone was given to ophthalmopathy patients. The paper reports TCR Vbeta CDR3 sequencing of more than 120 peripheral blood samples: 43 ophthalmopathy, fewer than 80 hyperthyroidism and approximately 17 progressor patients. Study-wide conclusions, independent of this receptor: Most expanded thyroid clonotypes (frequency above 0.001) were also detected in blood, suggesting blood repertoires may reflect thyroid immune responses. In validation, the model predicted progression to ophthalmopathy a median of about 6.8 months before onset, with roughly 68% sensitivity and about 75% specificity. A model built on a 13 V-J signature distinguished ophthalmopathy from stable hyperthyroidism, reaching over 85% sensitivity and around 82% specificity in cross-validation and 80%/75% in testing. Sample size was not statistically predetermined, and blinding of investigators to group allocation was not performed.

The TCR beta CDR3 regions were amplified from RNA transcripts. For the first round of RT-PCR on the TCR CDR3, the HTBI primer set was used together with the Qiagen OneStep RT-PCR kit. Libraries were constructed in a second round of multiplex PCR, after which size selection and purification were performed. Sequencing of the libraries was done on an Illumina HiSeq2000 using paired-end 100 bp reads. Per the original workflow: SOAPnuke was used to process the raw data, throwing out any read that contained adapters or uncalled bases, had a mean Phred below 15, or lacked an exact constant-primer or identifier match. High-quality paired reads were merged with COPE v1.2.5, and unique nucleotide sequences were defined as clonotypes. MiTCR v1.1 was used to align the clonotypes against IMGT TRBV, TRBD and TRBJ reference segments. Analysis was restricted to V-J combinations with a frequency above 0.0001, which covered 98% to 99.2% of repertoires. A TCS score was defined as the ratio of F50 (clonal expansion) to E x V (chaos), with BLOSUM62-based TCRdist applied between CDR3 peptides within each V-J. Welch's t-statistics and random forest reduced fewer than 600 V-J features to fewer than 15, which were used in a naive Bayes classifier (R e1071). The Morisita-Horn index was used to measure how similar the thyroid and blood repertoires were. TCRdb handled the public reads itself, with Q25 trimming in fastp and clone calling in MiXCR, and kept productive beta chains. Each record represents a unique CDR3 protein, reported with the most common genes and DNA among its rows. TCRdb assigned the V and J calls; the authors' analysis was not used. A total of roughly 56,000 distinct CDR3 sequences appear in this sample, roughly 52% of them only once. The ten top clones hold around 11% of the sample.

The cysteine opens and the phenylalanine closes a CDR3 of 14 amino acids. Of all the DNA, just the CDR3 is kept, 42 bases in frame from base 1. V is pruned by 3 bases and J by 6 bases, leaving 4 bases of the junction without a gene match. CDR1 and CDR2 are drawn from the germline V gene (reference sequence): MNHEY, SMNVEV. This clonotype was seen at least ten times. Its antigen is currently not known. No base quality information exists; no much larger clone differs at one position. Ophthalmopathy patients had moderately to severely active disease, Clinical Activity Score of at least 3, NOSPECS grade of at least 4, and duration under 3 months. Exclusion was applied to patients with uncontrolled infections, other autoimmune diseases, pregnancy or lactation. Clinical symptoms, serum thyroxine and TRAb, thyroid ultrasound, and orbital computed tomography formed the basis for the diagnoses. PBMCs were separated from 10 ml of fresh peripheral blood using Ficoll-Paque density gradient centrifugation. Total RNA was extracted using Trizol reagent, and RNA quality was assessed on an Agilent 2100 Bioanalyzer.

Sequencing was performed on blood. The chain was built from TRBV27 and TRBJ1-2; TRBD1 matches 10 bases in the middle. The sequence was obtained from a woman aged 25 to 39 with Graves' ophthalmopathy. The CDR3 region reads CASSFDRGQDGYTF. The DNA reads TGTGCCAGCAGTTTCGACAGGGGGCAAGATGGCTACACCTTC.